This T cell receptor beta chain originates from a study of blood T cell repertoires in COVID-19 (TCRdb year 2020). For context, the study as a whole: Samples covering the acute and convalescent phases of COVID-19 were provided by collaborators in the United States, Italy and Spain. The material from the prospective study consisted of cDNA or gDNA derived from T cells, B-cell-depleted T cells, or PBMCs. Deeply sampled blood TCRbeta repertoires from subjects exposed to, actively infected with, or recovered from COVID-19 were included in the dataset. The repertoires were released in a freely available public database intended as a resource for research on the immune response to SARS-CoV-2. Samples came from the ongoing ImmuneRACE study (first 160 participants) plus 1,254 subjects from 6 global collaborators. Sample metadata almost always included a de-identified subject ID, COVID-19 status, age in years and sex. Where HLA class I and class II types were available, the types were taken from metadata supplied by the sample provider, not from assay-based typing. Results and caveats for the whole study, not just this receptor: How much clinical and demographic metadata was included differed by source and by participant, and the metadata was provided uncurated.

TCRbeta CDR3 regions were amplified from genomic DNA using the immunoSEQ Assay, a bias-controlled multiplex PCR. Regarding the original processing steps: The number of nucleated cells in each sample was estimated by amplification of reference gene primers within the assay. Sequence reads were collapsed and filtered to measure the absolute abundance of every unique TCRbeta CDR3 rearrangement. For each sample, productive Simpson clonality was calculated by taking the square root of Simpson's diversity index across productive rearrangements. TCRdb limited this immuneACCESS table to in-frame rearrangements with V and J called. A share of clones is missing; checked studies link under half to unresolved V genes, and the rest is unexplained. The V and J calls and clone size come from that table; D and trimming were worked out from the DNA. Present in this sample are 330,000 or so clones, more than 90% of which were seen just once. Together, the top ten hold less than 20% of the sample.

Enrolling through a virtual design, the prospective study's participants ranged in age from roughly 18 to 89 years and lived across roughly 24 United States geographic areas. In the prospective study, cohorts were assigned on the basis of participant-reported clinical history obtained from a screening survey and a study questionnaire. For ImmuneRACE Cohort 3, a participant was defined as recovered based on two consecutive negative NP/OP PCR tests, clearance by a healthcare professional, or resolution of symptoms. Mobile phlebotomists in the prospective study collected whole blood, serum and a nasopharyngeal or oropharyngeal swab from every participant. Over a roughly two-month period, participants in the prospective study had the option of providing additional blood draws and questionnaires. Before DNA extraction, blood samples from the prospective study were shipped at room temperature or frozen.

As concerns this clone: The specificity of this receptor is unknown. One base away there is no much larger clone; base qualities are not given.

The material sequenced was PBMCs or T cells enriched from blood (not recorded which). The source is a woman aged 25 to 39 who had recovered from COVID-19.

The DNA sequence reads TGTGCCAGCAGCGTAAACCCGGGAGCTTACGAGCAGTACTTC. It codes for CASSVNPGAYEQYF. The V and J genes are TRBV9 and TRBJ2-7; the D gene is perhaps TRBD2, on 6 matching bases. The CDR3 holds 14 amino acids from the cysteine to the phenylalanine. Kept here is only the CDR3 DNA, which spans 42 bases and is read in frame from base 1. V is pared back by 1 base and J by 4 bases, with 12 bases lying between the germline termini. For CDR1 and CDR2, the germline V gene lists SGDLS and YYNGEE.